Listed here are 28 T cell receptor beta chains from one sample, sequenced in a study of control samples from healthy donors and cancer patients. Profiling relied on immunoSEQ multiplex PCR, and the TCRdb table lists in-frame clones only, not all of them. The sample includes about 130,000 clones, over 80% of them seen just once. What was sequenced was PBMCs. The receptors come from a man older than 75 with head and neck cancer.

The chain uses TRBV27 and TRBJ2-5, with 7 bases aligning to TRBD2. Trimming took 4 bases from V and 5 from J; bases not matched to a gene: 7. In germline, CDR1 is MNHEY, CDR2 SMNVEV (reference sequence). The CDR3 is made up of 14 amino acids. CDR3 amino acids: CASSYRWGGETQYF. Written as DNA, the CDR3 is TGTGCCAGCAGTTATAGGTGGGGGGGTGAGACCCAGTACTTC.

The CDR3 DNA reads TGTGCCAGCAGTCGACAGGGATATAACTATGGCTACACCTTC. Translated: CASSRQGYNYGYTF. The chain couples TRBV7-2 to TRBJ1-2, with 7 bases identical to TRBD1. Germline CDR1 reads SGHTA; CDR2 reads FQGNSA. With 6 bases clipped from V and 1 base from J, the junction kept 5 bases outside the gene matches. This CDR3 spans 14 amino acids.

The sample holds one count of this clone. This chain joins TRBV7-9 and TRBJ2-3; weak D call: TRBD2 (6 bases). In germline, CDR1 is SEHNR, CDR2 FQNEAQ (reference sequence). The V end was cut by 5 bases, the J end by 1 base, with 10 bases between. There are 14 residues in the CDR3. The CDR3 sequence is CASSRDFRTDTQYF. The CDR3 DNA reads TGTGCCAGCAGCCGGGACTTCCGCACAGATACGCAGTATTTT.

The J gene is TRBJ2-5, the V gene TRBV5-1; D is undetermined. This CDR3 is 13 amino acids long. V lost 2 bases and J 2 bases, leaving 7 bases between the germline ends. The germline V gene encodes CDR1 SGHRS and CDR2 YFSETQ. The CDR3 region has the DNA TGCGCCAGCAGCTTTGGGGTTCAAGAGACCCAGTACTTC. This sequence encodes CASSFGVQETQYF.

Of note for this clone: Compared with germline, one end of the junction differs, possibly owing to a read error. The rearrangement links TRBV14 to TRBJ2-7, with 8 bases lining up with TRBD2. CDR3 length: 17 amino acids. The germline V gene encodes CDR1 SGHDN and CDR2 FVKESK. DNA of the CDR3: TGTGCCAGCAGACAAGGCCCACCGGGGGGGAGGGGGTACGAGCAGTACTTC. It encodes CASRQGPPGGRGYEQYF.

The chain joins TRBV5-1 to TRBJ1-1, with no clear D. Germline CDR1 is SGHRS and CDR2 is YFSETQ. The V gene lost 0 bases and the J gene lost 3 bases, with 6 bases spanning the gap. The CDR3 sequence is 13 residues long. DNA of the CDR3: TGCGCCAGCAGCTTGGCGATGGACACTGAAGCTTTCTTT. Protein: CASSLAMDTEAFF.

The rearrangement links TRBV5-4 to TRBJ1-2; possibly TRBD1 for D (5 bases). The CDR3 sequence is 13 residues long. The V gene's germline CDR1 is SGHNT and CDR2 YYREEE (reference sequence). V was clipped by 2 bases and J by 2 bases, with 7 bases between them. CDR3 residues: CASSFDSNYGYTF. The CDR3 DNA reads as TGTGCCAGCAGCTTCGACAGCAACTATGGCTACACCTTC.

The chain combines TRBV4-1 with TRBJ2-7; tentative D call: TRBD1 (6 bases). The CDR3 runs 15 residues. Germline values: CDR1 MGHRA, CDR2 YSYEKL. V shed 3 bases and J shed 1 base, with 13 bases lying between them. The CDR3 DNA reads TGCGCCAGCAGCCAGATACAGGGATTTTCCTACGAGCAGTACTTC. Residues: CASSQIQGFSYEQYF.

This rearrangement joins TRBV19 to TRBJ1-5; D gene uncertain. Germline lookup yields CDR1 LNHDA and CDR2 SQIVND (reference sequence). V lost 5 bases and J lost 0, with 11 bases in between. The CDR3 loop spans 15 amino acids. CDR3 sequence: CASSLTEYSNQPQHF. CDR3 nucleotide sequence: TGTGCCAGTAGTCTCACAGAGTATAGCAATCAGCCCCAGCATTTT.

The chain recombines TRBV6-2 or TRBV6-3 with TRBJ1-2; D not certain. This CDR3 has 12 residues. V was shortened by 6 bases and J by 8 bases, with 13 bases between the two germline ends. The germline V gene encodes CDR1 MNHEY and CDR2 SVGEGT. The CDR3 region has the DNA TGTGCCAGCAGCGGGTCTAACGTCGGCTACACCTTC. Its protein is CASSGSNVGYTF.

The chain joins TRBV30 to TRBJ2-7; possible D gene TRBD1, 6 bases. Germline V gene lookup returns CDR1 GTSNPN and CDR2 SVGIG (reference sequence). The CDR3 contains 14 residues. Deletions cut 1 base from V and 2 bases from J, with 12 bases between. CDR3 residues: CAWSADRRAYEQYF. The CDR3 bases are TGTGCCTGGAGTGCGGACAGAAGGGCCTACGAGCAGTACTTC.

This clone occurred a few times. The chain combines TRBV28 with TRBJ1-3, with a weak D call TRBD1 (5 bases). The germline CDR1 and CDR2 sequences are MDHEN and SYDVKM. Trimming stripped 6 bases from V and 0 bases from J, with 9 bases between. The CDR3 contains 14 residues. The CDR3 region has the DNA TGTGCCAGCAGCCCGGGGGGCTCTGGAAACACCATATATTTT. The encoded protein is CASSPGGSGNTIYF.

The rearrangement uses TRBV5-1 and TRBJ1-2; possibly TRBD1 for D (5 bases). This CDR3 contains 14 residues. Germline V lookup: CDR1 SGHRS, CDR2 YFSETQ. V was shortened by 4 bases and J by 2 bases, with 12 bases between the two germline ends. This CDR3 is CASSATSGNYGYTF. The CDR3 DNA reads as TGCGCCAGCAGCGCAACCTCAGGGAACTATGGCTACACCTTC. Drawing the rest from reference TRBV5-1 and TRBJ1-2, the complete variable domain is KAGVTQTPRYLIKTRGQQVTLSCSPISGHRSVSWYQQTPGQGLQFLFEYFSETQRNKGNFPGRFSGRQFSNSRSEMNVSTLELGDSALYLCASSATSGNYGYTFGSGTRLTVV.

The chain is built from TRBV4-1 and TRBJ1-5; D ambiguous. This CDR3 contains 15 residues. V shed 1 base and J shed 3 bases, with 10 bases lying between them. Germline V gene lookup returns CDR1 MGHRA and CDR2 YSYEKL. The chain's CDR3 is CASSQVEGNNQPQHF. CDR3 in DNA: TGCGCCAGCAGCCAAGTGGAAGGGAACAATCAGCCCCAGCATTTT.

The V and J genes are TRBV5-4 and TRBJ1-2; tentatively, D is TRBD1 (6 bases). Germline V gene lookup returns CDR1 SGHNT and CDR2 YYREEE (reference sequence). The V gene lost 6 bases and the J gene lost 6 bases, with 21 bases spanning the gap. The CDR3 totals 15 residues. The CDR3 DNA reads TGTGCCAGCACAGGGGCCCCGGTCTCGCGGAATGGCTACACCTTC. It is translated as CASTGAPVSRNGYTF.

This sequence joins TRBV12-3 or TRBV12-4 and TRBJ1-2; unclear D gene. The V and J ends lost 10 bases and 4 bases respectively, with 16 bases between them. CDR3 length: 13 residues. DNA of the CDR3: TGTGCCATCAATCGACACGAGCCCTATGGCTACACCTTC. Translated: CAINRHEPYGYTF.

The J gene is TRBJ2-7, the V gene TRBV5-4, with D possibly called TRBD1 or TRBD2 (5 bases each). Germline V gene sequence: CDR1 SGHNT, CDR2 YYREEE (reference sequence). V was cut by 4 bases and J by 3 bases, with 14 bases left in between. The CDR3 extends over 14 amino acids. CDR3 amino acids: CASSARDGIYEQYF. The CDR3, as DNA: TGTGCCAGCAGCGCCCGGGACGGGATCTACGAGCAGTACTTC.

This rearrangement joins TRBV4-3 to TRBJ2-5, with a tentative D call TRBD2 (6 bases). V was trimmed by 0 bases and J by 5 bases, leaving 10 bases between them. Germline values: CDR1 LGHNA, CDR2 YSLEER. The CDR3 runs 14 residues. CDR3 DNA sequence: TGCGCCAGCAGCCAAGATCGGGAGATGGAGACCCAGTACTTC. Translating gives CASSQDREMETQYF.

The CDR3 loop is CASSVGIAGSTDTQYF. CDR3 bases: TGTGCCAGCAGCGTAGGGATCGCGGGAAGCACAGATACGCAGTATTTT. The chain couples TRBV9 to TRBJ2-3, with D possibly TRBD2 on 6 matching bases. The CDR3 is made up of 16 amino acids. Looked up from germline, CDR1 is SGDLS and CDR2 is YYNGEE. The ends were cut back, 0 bases at V and 0 bases at J, with 11 bases in the middle.

The chain links TRBV5-1 to TRBJ2-1; 9 nucleotides align to TRBD2. Per germline, CDR1 SGHRS and CDR2 YFSETQ. V lost 4 bases, J lost 9 bases, and 17 bases stayed unmatched. CDR3 size: 17 residues. The CDR3 DNA is TGCGCCAGCAGCCTGATGGCGGCCGCGGGGGGGCCCGGTGAGCAGTTCTTC. As protein: CASSLMAAAGGPGEQFF.

The CDR3, as DNA: TGTGCCAGCAGTTTGAGGTTAGCGGGGGAGCAGTACTTC. It encodes CASSLRLAGEQYF. The genes are TRBV12-3 or TRBV12-4 and TRBJ2-7; 8 nucleotides match TRBD2. There are 13 residues in the CDR3. J gave up 7 bases and V 3 bases, and 5 bases lay outside the gene matches.

The gene calls are TRBV11-3 and TRBJ2-3; 7 nucleotides line up with TRBD2. Losses at the gene ends were 1 base for V and 1 base for J; bases not matched to a gene: 2. This CDR3 is built from 15 residues. Germline-derived CDR1 and CDR2 are SGHNT and YENEEA. In DNA form, the CDR3 reads TGTGCCAGCAGCTTAGGGCGGGAGCGCACAGATACGCAGTATTTT. Translation gives CASSLGRERTDTQYF.

This clone has only a few counts. The chain has TRBV5-1 and TRBJ2-7; 8 positions match TRBD1. The germline CDR1 and CDR2 sequences are SGHRS and YFSETQ. The CDR3 is 15 residues long. The J segment lost 1 base and the V segment lost 4 bases, leaving 7 bases of the junction unmatched. CDR3 nucleotide sequence: TGCGCCAGCAGCGCCGGGACAGGTCTATCCTACGAGCAGTACTTC. Encoded protein: CASSAGTGLSYEQYF.

V usage is TRBV7-2 and J usage is TRBJ2-5, with 9 positions matching TRBD2. CDR1 and CDR2 from the germline V gene are SGHTA and FQGNSA. Trimming at V came to 5 bases and at J to 5 bases, leaving 15 bases not matched to a gene. This CDR3 spans 17 amino acids. CDR3: CASSPLNVAGAAETQYF. The CDR3, as DNA: TGTGCCAGCAGCCCTCTTAACGTAGCGGGAGCGGCCGAGACCCAGTACTTC.

This chain links TRBV6-1 with TRBJ1-2, with no clear D. The length of the CDR3 is 15 residues. The V end was cut by 0 bases, the J end by 8 bases, with 16 bases between. The V gene's germline CDR1 is MNHNS and CDR2 SASEGT. This CDR3 reads CASSEAHGPSRGYTF. CDR3 sequence (DNA): TGTGCCAGCAGTGAAGCCCATGGACCGTCTCGGGGCTACACCTTC.

This clone was detected once. The chain is built from TRBV6-5 and TRBJ1-2; unclear D gene. The CDR3 extends over 13 amino acids. In germline, CDR1 is MNHEY, CDR2 SVGAGI. Trimming pared 4 bases from V and 8 bases from J, leaving 14 bases between. The CDR3 is CASSSKTAGGYTF. The CDR3 region has the DNA TGTGCCAGCAGTTCTAAAACAGCGGGAGGCTACACCTTC.

This clone was found once. V gene TRBV3-1 (or the pseudogene TRBV3-2) combines with J gene TRBJ2-3; D tentatively reads TRBD1 or TRBD2 (6 bases each). V was trimmed by 5 bases and J by 2 bases, leaving 17 bases between them. This CDR3 contains 16 residues. From germline, CDR1 is LGHDT and CDR2 YNNKEL (reference sequence). The CDR3 bases are TGTGCCAGCAGCAAAAGGGGGACTGCTACCACAGATACGCAGTATTTT. Translated, it gives CASSKRGTATTDTQYF.

The chain is built from TRBV28 and TRBJ2-1; D possibly matches TRBD1 or TRBD2 (5 bases each). The CDR3 has 14 residues. V lost 8 bases and J 3 bases, leaving 14 bases between the germline ends. CDR1 MDHEN and CDR2 SYDVKM come from the germline V gene. The CDR3 reads CASGTGPLYNEQFF. Written as DNA, the CDR3 is TGTGCCAGCGGAACGGGACCCCTCTACAATGAGCAGTTCTTC.